The 28 T cell receptor beta chains given below trace back to one sample, sequenced in a study of cytomegalovirus exposure and HLA in healthy donors listed by TCRdb under 2017. Library generation was performed with the immunoSEQ multiplex PCR assay. For the multiplex PCR, a mixture combining 60 forward primers for TCR Vbeta segments and 13 reverse primers for TCR Jbeta segments was used. The source is immuneACCESS, and TCRdb retained only in-frame sequences with V and J called. Part of the clones is not carried over; for the studies checked, unresolved V genes explain less than half of this, and the remainder is unexplained. The sample table contains around 200,000 clones; only one count was recorded for nearly 80% of them. The ten largest clones capture under 2% of the sample. Specimen: PBMCs. The origin of the receptors is a man between 18 and 29 years old in good health and CMV-seronegative.

The chain carries TRBV25-1 and TRBJ1-3, with 9 bases matching TRBD1. The trim removed 6 bases at V and 4 bases at J, leaving 4 bases unmatched. The CDR3 totals 14 residues. Germline CDR1 and CDR2: MGHDK and SYGVNS. CDR3 sequence: CASSPDRGGNTIYF. The DNA of the CDR3 is TGTGCCAGCAGCCCGGACAGGGGCGGAAACACCATATATTTT.

The rearrangement uses TRBV6-1 and TRBJ1-1; 9 bases match TRBD1. The CDR3 has 13 residues. Germline V gene data show CDR1 as MNHNS and CDR2 as SASEGT. The junction had 4 bases not matched to a gene; V was cut back by 7 bases and J by 4 bases. The chain's CDR3 is CASNTGGATEAFF. The CDR3 DNA reads as TGTGCCAGCAATACAGGGGGCGCCACTGAAGCTTTCTTT.

A few counts support this clone. The chain links TRBV30 to TRBJ1-5, with 7 bases aligning to TRBD1. CDR1 and CDR2 (germline): GTSNPN, SVGIG (reference sequence). V was clipped by 3 bases and J by 0 bases; unmatched bases: 5. The CDR3 extends over 15 amino acids. The CDR3 DNA reads TGTGCCTGGAGCCGAGGACAGGTTAGCAATCAGCCCCAGCATTTT. This encodes CAWSRGQVSNQPQHF.

In this sample, this clone turned up once. V gene TRBV11-3 combines with J gene TRBJ2-7, with TRBD2 as a possible D gene (6 bases). CDR1 is SGHNT and CDR2 is YENEEA in the germline V gene. Deletions cut 0 bases from V and 9 bases from J, with 12 bases between. CDR3 length: 13 residues. The CDR3 sequence is CASSLDSSGVQYF. CDR3 bases: TGTGCCAGCAGCTTAGACTCATCGGGAGTGCAGTACTTC.

CDR3 amino acids: CSVDGQNNEQFF. In DNA, the CDR3 is TGCAGCGTGGACGGACAGAACAATGAGCAGTTCTTC. The chain is built from TRBV29-1 and TRBJ2-1; tentatively, D is TRBD1 (6 bases). The CDR3 loop spans 12 amino acids. The V end lost 6 bases, the J end lost 5 bases, and 11 bases lay between the germline ends. The germline V gene encodes CDR1 SQVTM and CDR2 ANQGSEA.

CDR3 in DNA: TGCGCCAGCAGCGTGGACGGCCTAGTCGAAGCTTTCTTT. It codes for CASSVDGLVEAFF. The rearrangement links TRBV5-1 to TRBJ1-1; no clear D. The V and J ends lost 4 bases and 8 bases respectively, with 15 bases between them. This CDR3 comprises 13 residues. Germline values: CDR1 SGHRS, CDR2 YFSETQ.

This clone was counted only a few times. This chain uses TRBV7-2 with TRBJ2-1, with D unclear. The CDR3 is made up of 11 amino acids. The ends were cut back, 2 bases at V and 7 bases at J, with 3 bases in the middle. The germline gives CDR1 SGHTA, CDR2 FQGNSA. CDR3 bases: TGTGCCAGCAGCTTACGTAATGAGCAGTTCTTC. Translating it yields CASSLRNEQFF.

The chain recombines TRBV9 with TRBJ2-6; weak D call: TRBD1 (6 bases). V dropped 4 bases and J dropped 3 bases, with 17 bases sitting between them. CDR3 size: 17 residues. The germline gives CDR1 SGDLS, CDR2 YYNGEE. The CDR3 loop is CASSHKTGTIGANVLTF. For the CDR3, the DNA is TGTGCCAGCAGCCACAAAACCGGGACAATTGGGGCCAACGTCCTGACTTTC. Looking up the rest from reference TRBV9 and TRBJ2-6 gives the full variable domain: DSGVTQTPKHLITATGQRVTLRCSPRSGDLSVYWYQQSLDQGLQFLIQYYNGEERAKGNILERFSAQQFPDLHSELNLSSLELGDSALYFCASSHKTGTIGANVLTFGAGSRLTVL.

The chain links TRBV9 to TRBJ2-1; D call uncertain. Germline V gene data show CDR1 as SGDLS and CDR2 as YYNGEE. This CDR3 has 13 amino acids. Trimming removed 0 bases from V and 8 bases from J, with 9 bases in between. The CDR3 here is CASSVGLGDEQFF. CDR3 nucleotide sequence: TGTGCCAGCAGCGTAGGACTCGGCGATGAGCAGTTCTTC.

This chain connects TRBV6-1 to TRBJ1-2, with TRBD1 identical over 11 bases. CDR3 length equals 15 residues. With 6 bases clipped from V and 5 bases from J, the junction kept 8 bases outside the gene matches. The germline gives CDR1 MNHNS, CDR2 SASEGT. The CDR3 coding sequence is TGTGCCAGCAGAGAGTCCGGGACAGGGGGTTATGGCTACACCTTC. This gives the protein CASRESGTGGYGYTF.

This clone came up once. V is TRBV19 and J is TRBJ1-5; TRBD1 matches at 8 bases. Germline loops: CDR1 LNHDA, CDR2 SQIVND (reference sequence). The CDR3 consists of 13 residues. The junction had 4 bases not matched to a gene; V was cut back by 7 bases and J by 5 bases. CDR3 sequence: CASMGTGYQPQHF. CDR3 coding DNA: TGTGCCAGTATGGGGACAGGATATCAGCCCCAGCATTTT.

The V gene is TRBV5-8, the J gene TRBJ1-1; 10 bases align to TRBD1. V lost 4 bases to trimming and J lost 3 bases; unmatched junction nucleotides: 9. The CDR3 runs 16 residues. Germline loops: CDR1 SGHTS, CDR2 YDEGEE. CDR3 coding DNA: TGTGCCAGCAGCCGCGACAGGGGGCATATGGACACTGAAGCTTTCTTT. It yields the protein CASSRDRGHMDTEAFF.

The genes are TRBV7-2 and TRBJ1-4, with 8 bases fitting TRBD1. With 5 bases clipped from V and 7 bases from J, the junction kept 6 bases outside the gene matches. This CDR3 is 14 amino acids long. In germline, CDR1 is SGHTA, CDR2 FQGNSA. The CDR3 region has the DNA TGTGCCAGCAGCGGACGACAGGGGCTTGAAAAACTGTTTTTT. This encodes CASSGRQGLEKLFF.

This clone was counted between two and nine times. The genes are TRBV11-2 and TRBJ2-5; TRBD1 matches at 8 bases. The CDR3 sequence is 15 residues long. The V and J ends lost 5 bases and 5 bases, in that order; junction bases with no gene match: 10. Looked up from germline, CDR1 is SGHAT and CDR2 is FQNNGV. CDR3: CASSPRTGFEETQYF. DNA of the CDR3: TGTGCCAGCAGCCCAAGGACAGGGTTTGAGGAGACCCAGTACTTC.

This sequence joins TRBV27 and TRBJ1-4, with 10 bases lining up with TRBD1. Germline CDR1 is MNHEY and CDR2 is SMNVEV (reference sequence). The V segment lost 6 bases and the J segment 7 bases; nucleotides outside the gene matches: 5. The CDR3 runs to 14 residues. The CDR3 nucleotides read TGTGCCAGCAGGAGACAGGGGGCTGTTGAAAAACTGTTTTTT. As protein: CASRRQGAVEKLFF.

This sequence joins TRBV5-1 and TRBJ2-1; the match to TRBD2 covers 9 bases. This CDR3 comprises 15 residues. Trimming cost V 3 bases and J 2 bases; bases outside gene matches: 3. The germline gives CDR1 SGHRS, CDR2 YFSETQ. The CDR3 region has the DNA TGCGCCAGCAGCTCTATAGCGGGGGCCTACAATGAGCAGTTCTTC. It codes for CASSSIAGAYNEQFF.

The chain uses TRBV28 and TRBJ2-5; D might be TRBD1 (5 bases). Per the germline V gene, CDR1 is MDHEN and CDR2 is SYDVKM. V was shortened by 6 bases and J by 5 bases, with 22 bases between the two germline ends. The CDR3 sequence is 16 residues long. CDR3 bases: TGTGCCAGCAGCTCCGTTGACAGAACCTCCCGGGAGACCCAGTACTTC. It specifies CASSSVDRTSRETQYF.

This rearrangement joins TRBV6-6 to TRBJ1-2; 10 positions match TRBD1. Germline CDR1 and CDR2: MNHNY and SVGAGI (reference sequence). V lost 5 bases to trimming and J lost 6 bases; unmatched junction nucleotides: 3. The CDR3 runs to 13 residues. As DNA, the CDR3 is TGTGCCAGCAGTGGGACAGGGGAAGATGGCTACACCTTC. Translation: CASSGTGEDGYTF.

CDR3 DNA: TGTGCCAGCAGCTTGGTGACTAGCGCTTCCTACAATGAGCAGTTCTTC. It encodes CASSLVTSASYNEQFF. The chain has TRBV5-6 and TRBJ2-1, with TRBD2 matching over 8 bases. The germline V gene encodes CDR1 SGHDT and CDR2 YYEEEE. J gave up 1 base and V 0 bases, and 3 bases lay outside the gene matches. The CDR3 is made up of 16 amino acids.

The chain uses TRBV18 and TRBJ1-4; the D is unclear. V shed 7 bases and J shed 15 bases, with 24 bases lying between them. Germline CDR1 and CDR2: KGHSH and LQKENI. This CDR3 region has 14 residues. The DNA for the CDR3 is TGTGCCAGCTTACCGGATCGGCTCACCCGAGGAATGTTTTTT. Translating gives CASLPDRLTRGMFF.

The chain couples TRBV10-3 to TRBJ2-5; D is uncertain. Germline CDR1 is ENHRY and CDR2 is SYGVKD. Trimming stripped 2 bases from V and 1 base from J, with 8 bases between. The CDR3 is made up of 14 amino acids. The CDR3 region has the DNA TGTGCCATCAGTGAGCTGGTAGCCCAAGAGACCCAGTACTTC. This gives the protein CAISELVAQETQYF.

This clone has only one observation. The V and J genes are TRBV6-1 and TRBJ1-5, with D uncertain. The V end was cut by 5 bases, the J end by 0 bases, with 17 bases between. The CDR3 contains 17 residues. Germline V CDR1 and CDR2: MNHNS, SASEGT. The CDR3 here is CASSKGGTTNSNQPQHF. In DNA, the CDR3 is TGTGCCAGCAGTAAAGGCGGTACGACTAATAGCAATCAGCCCCAGCATTTT.

The CDR3 DNA reads TGTGCCAGCAGCCAAGAAAGGACTAGCGTTGGGACAGATACGCAGTATTTT. As protein: CASSQERTSVGTDTQYF. The V gene is TRBV4-2, the J gene TRBJ2-3; 9 bases map to TRBD2. CDR3 length: 17 residues. CDR1 and CDR2 from the germline V gene are LGHNA and YNFKEQ. V dropped 0 bases and J dropped 3; count of bases not matched to a gene: 7.

This clone was recorded a few times. The CDR3 coding sequence is TGTGCCAGCAGACGCGACCAGGGTGCCTATGGCTACACCTTC. It is translated as CASRRDQGAYGYTF. The rearrangement links TRBV7-2 to TRBJ1-2; tentatively, D is TRBD1 (5 bases). CDR1 and CDR2 (germline): SGHTA, FQGNSA. V shed 6 bases and J shed 4 bases, with 15 bases lying between them. The CDR3 is 14 residues long.

The rearrangement joins TRBV6-1 to TRBJ1-1, with a possible D match to TRBD1 (5 bases). Germline CDR1 is MNHNS and CDR2 is SASEGT. The CDR3 has 15 amino acids. Deletions cut 3 bases from V and 1 base from J, with 12 bases between. The CDR3: CASSDGRGGNTEAFF. The CDR3 region has the DNA TGTGCCAGCAGTGACGGTAGGGGTGGGAACACTGAAGCTTTCTTT.

The chain is built from TRBV11-3 and TRBJ2-7, with TRBD1 matching over 7 bases. CDR1 and CDR2 from the germline V gene are SGHNT and YENEEA. The V and J ends lost 5 bases and 5 bases, in that order; junction bases with no gene match: 9. The CDR3 has 14 amino acids. The CDR3 sequence is CASSLRQGVHEQYF. The DNA for the CDR3 is TGTGCCAGCAGCCTCAGGCAGGGGGTCCACGAGCAGTACTTC.

The V gene is TRBV27, the J gene TRBJ2-7; 7 nucleotides match TRBD1. The CDR3 loop spans 15 amino acids. Trimming removed 3 bases from V and 6 bases from J; junction bases left unmatched: 11. Germline V CDR1 and CDR2: MNHEY, SMNVEV (reference sequence). The CDR3 protein is CASSLSGNRGSEQYF. The CDR3 DNA reads as TGTGCCAGCAGTTTGTCGGGAAACAGGGGCTCCGAGCAGTACTTC.

The chain couples TRBV6-4 to TRBJ2-1; TRBD1 might be the D (6 bases). The length of the CDR3 is 15 residues. Germline CDR1 MRHNA, CDR2 SNTAGT. Trimming shortened V by 0 bases and J by 6 bases, and 12 bases separated the two germline ends. The chain's CDR3 is CASSDSGDTFNEQFF. CDR3 bases: TGTGCCAGCAGTGACTCGGGGGACACTTTCAATGAGCAGTTCTTC.